These 32 T cell receptor beta chains were sequenced from one sample in a study of OX40 agonist ivuxolimab in advanced cancers. The table came from immunoSEQ multiplex PCR; TCRdb's copy has only in-frame clones and leaves some out. The data contain about 56,000 clones, around 83% of them singletons. Sample: CD4+ or CD8+ T cells sorted from blood, taken in a trial of the OX40 agonist ivuxolimab. These receptors all stem from an adult with an advanced solid tumor such as melanoma, head and neck, liver or kidney cancer.

The chain joins TRBV19 to TRBJ1-1; no definite D call. CDR3 length: 13 amino acids. The V and J ends lost 4 bases and 4 bases respectively, with 10 bases between them. CDR1 and CDR2 (germline): LNHDA, SQIVND (reference sequence). CDR3 in DNA: TGTGCCAGTAGTAAGGTTGCCAGCACTGAAGCTTTCTTT. The encoded protein is CASSKVASTEAFF.

V gene TRBV7-9 combines with J gene TRBJ2-7, with D possibly called TRBD1 or TRBD2 (7 bases each). CDR3 length: 12 residues. Trimming cost V 5 bases and J 10 bases, with 15 bases left between them. The germline gives CDR1 SEHNR, CDR2 FQNEAQ (reference sequence). CDR3 sequence: CASSRAGDRQYF. The CDR3 DNA is TGTGCCAGCAGCCGGGCGGGGGACAGACAGTACTTC.

This chain joins TRBV6-1 and TRBJ2-2, with D tentatively TRBD2 (7 bases). With 6 bases removed from V and 1 base from J, the gap between germline ends came to 12 bases. The CDR3 contains 15 residues. CDR1 and CDR2 (germline): MNHNS, SASEGT. The CDR3 is CASRGGGQNTGELFF. The CDR3, as DNA: TGTGCCAGCAGGGGAGGGGGGCAGAACACCGGGGAGCTGTTTTTT.

The chain uses TRBV29-1 and TRBJ1-5; possible D gene TRBD1, 6 bases. The CDR3 totals 16 residues. Per the germline V gene, CDR1 is SQVTM and CDR2 is ANQGSEA. V lost 4 bases and J 2 bases, leaving 18 bases between the germline ends. The CDR3, as DNA: TGCAGCGTTGTCCTAGGGGGTGGCTTTGGCAATCAGCCCCAGCATTTT. Protein: CSVVLGGGFGNQPQHF.

The V gene is TRBV10-3, the J gene TRBJ1-3, with D tentatively TRBD1 (5 bases). CDR3 length: 15 amino acids. Germline CDR1 ENHRY, CDR2 SYGVKD. The V end lost 0 bases, the J end lost 7 bases, and 13 bases lay between the germline ends. CDR3 coding DNA: TGTGCCATCAGTGAGTCCGGGGACCTTGGGAACACCATATATTTT. It is translated as CAISESGDLGNTIYF.

The chain joins TRBV5-4 to TRBJ2-5, with a tentative D call TRBD2 (5 bases). The V and J ends lost 0 bases and 1 base respectively, with 7 bases between them. Per germline, CDR1 SGHNT and CDR2 YYREEE (reference sequence). The CDR3 consists of 14 residues. The DNA for the CDR3 is TGTGCCAGCAGCTTGGCCGGGGTCCAAGAGACCCAGTACTTC. Translating it yields CASSLAGVQETQYF.

The chain is built from TRBV6-5 and TRBJ2-4; 7 bases fit TRBD2. J lost 1 base, V lost 2 bases, and 5 bases had no gene match. The CDR3 is 16 residues long. Germline V gene lookup returns CDR1 MNHEY and CDR2 SVGAGI. CDR3 coding DNA: TGTGCCAGCAGTTACGCCGGTAGCGGGGCCAAAAACATTCAGTACTTC. This codes for CASSYAGSGAKNIQYF.

J is TRBJ2-1 and V is TRBV5-1, with 7 bases identical to TRBD2. The V gene end was trimmed by 2 bases and the J gene end by 7 bases; junction bases not matched to a gene: 3. Germline-derived CDR1 and CDR2 are SGHRS and YFSETQ. The CDR3 contains 13 residues. The DNA for the CDR3 is TGCGCCAGCAGCTTTTGGGAGGGGAATGAGCAGTTCTTC. This sequence encodes CASSFWEGNEQFF.

The V and J genes are TRBV2 and TRBJ2-5, with 8 bases matching TRBD1. The CDR3 spans 14 residues. Germline-derived CDR1 and CDR2 are SNHLY and FYNNEI. V dropped 2 bases and J dropped 5; count of bases not matched to a gene: 4. The CDR3 is CASSEYRGRETQYF. As DNA, the CDR3 is TGTGCCAGCAGTGAATACAGGGGGAGGGAGACCCAGTACTTC.

This clone was seen more than once but under ten times. The gene calls are TRBV5-8 and TRBJ2-1; possibly TRBD2 for D (6 bases). The CDR3 has 16 residues. V was trimmed by 1 base and J by 0 bases, leaving 11 bases between them. Germline CDR1 and CDR2: SGHTS and YDEGEE. This CDR3 reads CASSLLEGDSYNEQFF. The CDR3 DNA reads as TGTGCCAGCAGCTTGTTGGAGGGAGACTCCTACAATGAGCAGTTCTTC.

J is TRBJ2-5 and V is TRBV29-1; 9 bases match TRBD1. The V gene end was trimmed by 6 bases and the J gene end by 5 bases; junction bases not matched to a gene: 4. Per the germline V gene, CDR1 is SQVTM and CDR2 is ANQGSEA. CDR3 length equals 12 residues. The CDR3, as DNA: TGCAGCGTGCGGGACAGGGAGGAGACCCAGTACTTC. Translating gives CSVRDREETQYF. Using reference TRBV29-1 and TRBJ2-5 for the parts outside the CDR3, the full variable domain is SAVISQKPSRDICQRGTSLTIQCQVDSQVTMMFWYRQQPGQSLTLIATANQGSEATYESGFVIDKFPISRPNLTFSTLTVSNMSPEDSSIYLCSVRDREETQYFGPGTRLLVL.

This clone was observed once. This chain connects TRBV2 to TRBJ2-2, with D unresolved. V gave up 5 bases and J gave up 1 base, with 8 bases separating them. This CDR3 is built from 14 residues. The germline CDR1 and CDR2 sequences are SNHLY and FYNNEI. The CDR3: CASSPLGNTGELFF. The CDR3 DNA sequence: TGTGCCAGCAGTCCGCTAGGGAACACCGGGGAGCTGTTTTTT. The full variable domain, with the rest looked up from reference TRBV2 and TRBJ2-2, is EPEVTQTPSHQVTQMGQEVILRCVPISNHLYFYWYRQILGQKVEFLVSFYNNEISEKSEIFDDQFSVERPDGSNFTLKIRSTKLEDSAMYFCASSPLGNTGELFFGEGSRLTVL.

The chain has TRBV2 and TRBJ1-4; 7 bases line up with TRBD1. From germline, CDR1 is SNHLY and CDR2 FYNNEI. This CDR3 is built from 13 residues. The J segment lost 10 bases and the V segment lost 7 bases, leaving 9 bases of the junction unmatched. CDR3 sequence: CASTPGQAGKLFF. The DNA for the CDR3 is TGTGCCAGCACTCCCGGACAGGCGGGAAAACTGTTTTTT.

V and J are TRBV19 and TRBJ2-1; tentatively, D is TRBD1 (6 bases). This CDR3 spans 14 amino acids. In germline, CDR1 is LNHDA, CDR2 SQIVND (reference sequence). V lost 4 bases and J lost 2, with 9 bases in between. The CDR3 protein is CASSKAGAYNEQFF. CDR3 DNA sequence: TGTGCCAGTAGTAAGGCAGGGGCCTACAATGAGCAGTTCTTC.

The chain links TRBV5-6 to TRBJ2-3; 7 positions agree with TRBD2. CDR3 size: 16 residues. Germline CDR1 is SGHDT and CDR2 is YYEEEE. Trimming at V came to 5 bases and at J to 1 base, leaving 10 bases not matched to a gene. Here the CDR3 reads CASSDDPGGGTDTQYF. DNA for the CDR3: TGTGCCAGCAGTGATGATCCGGGGGGAGGCACAGATACGCAGTATTTT.

The genes are TRBV5-8 and TRBJ2-1, with 8 bases identical to TRBD2. The germline V gene has CDR1 SGHTS and CDR2 YDEGEE. This CDR3 has 17 amino acids. V was clipped by 0 bases and J by 7 bases; unmatched bases: 12. The CDR3: CASSLVSRGGLMNEQFF. In DNA form, the CDR3 reads TGTGCCAGCAGCTTGGTGTCCCGGGGGGGCCTCATGAATGAGCAGTTCTTC. The whole variable domain, remainder taken from reference TRBV5-8 and TRBJ2-1, is EAGVTQSPTHLIKTRGQQATLRCSPISGHTSVYWYQQALGLGLQFLLWYDEGEERNRGNFPPRFSGRQFPNYSSELNVNALELEDSALYLCASSLVSRGGLMNEQFFGPGTRLTVL.

The chain employs TRBV5-1 and TRBJ2-7, with TRBD1 matching 8 bases. With V trimmed by 4 bases and J by 1 base, 10 bases remained unmatched. The V gene's germline CDR1 is SGHRS and CDR2 YFSETQ. The CDR3 spans 16 residues. The CDR3 DNA sequence: TGCGCCAGCAGCGAAGACCGGGACAGGAGTTCCTACGAGCAGTACTTC. Encoded protein: CASSEDRDRSSYEQYF.

The chain has TRBV5-1 and TRBJ2-7; 14 nucleotides agree with TRBD2. The CDR3 has 17 amino acids. Losses at the gene ends were 2 bases for V and 6 bases for J; bases not matched to a gene: 10. Germline V lookup: CDR1 SGHRS, CDR2 YFSETQ. The CDR3 coding sequence is TGCGCCAGCAGCTTTTTGGGACTAGCGGGAGAAAGGAGCGAGCAGTACTTC. It specifies CASSFLGLAGERSEQYF.

This sequence joins TRBV5-5 and TRBJ2-3, with 10 bases identical to TRBD1. J lost 1 base, V lost 4 bases, and 3 bases had no gene match. The V gene's germline CDR1 is SGHKS and CDR2 YYEKEE (reference sequence). The CDR3 contains 15 residues. The CDR3 sequence: CASSGGQGGTDTQYF. CDR3 nucleotides: TGTGCCAGCAGCGGTGGACAGGGGGGCACAGATACGCAGTATTTT.

V and J are TRBV28 and TRBJ2-4, with TRBD1 matching 7 bases. Germline V lookup: CDR1 MDHEN, CDR2 SYDVKM. V was clipped by 11 bases and J by 0 bases; unmatched bases: 7. The CDR3 spans 14 residues. This chain's CDR3 is CAHGTELAKNIQYF. The CDR3 coding sequence is TGTGCCCACGGGACAGAGCTAGCCAAAAACATTCAGTACTTC.

This clone was recorded a few times. This rearrangement joins TRBV2 to TRBJ2-3; D might be TRBD2 (5 bases). Germline V CDR1 and CDR2: SNHLY, FYNNEI. This CDR3 is 12 amino acids long. V gave up 7 bases and J gave up 5 bases, with 10 bases separating them. CDR3 coding DNA: TGTGCCAGCATGCGAGGAGGAGATACGCAGTATTTT. Amino acid sequence: CASMRGGDTQYF.

The V call is TRBV20-1, the J call TRBJ2-1; D not resolved. Germline assignment: CDR1 DFQATT and CDR2 SNEGSKA (reference sequence). The CDR3 has 11 amino acids. V dropped 6 bases and J dropped 6 bases, with 9 bases sitting between them. CDR3 residues: CSAEDANEQFF. CDR3 DNA sequence: TGCAGTGCCGAGGACGCCAATGAGCAGTTCTTC.

The V and J genes are TRBV5-5 and TRBJ1-5; D possibly corresponds to TRBD1 (6 bases). V was shortened by 4 bases and J by 6 bases, with 20 bases between the two germline ends. This CDR3 is built from 16 residues. Germline CDR1 reads SGHKS; CDR2 reads YYEKEE (reference sequence). The CDR3 DNA reads as TGTGCCAGCAGCCCCCGGGGCACAGGGCAATTTCAGCCCCAGCATTTT. This translates into CASSPRGTGQFQPQHF.

The V gene is TRBV28, the J gene TRBJ2-2; TRBD1 aligns across 10 bases. Germline CDR1 is MDHEN and CDR2 is SYDVKM. This CDR3 region has 13 residues. V dropped 8 bases and J dropped 6; count of bases not matched to a gene: 3. The CDR3 sequence is CASRQGASGELFF. The CDR3 nucleotides read TGTGCCAGCCGACAGGGGGCCTCCGGGGAGCTGTTTTTT.

The V call is TRBV15, the J call TRBJ1-2; D gene unclear. The CDR3 is 15 residues long. Germline loops: CDR1 LNHNV, CDR2 YYDKDF (reference sequence). V lost 0 bases to trimming and J lost 9 bases, with 17 bases between them. In nucleotides, the CDR3 is TGTGCCACCAGCAGAGATAGTAGCGGGTCCAACCGCTACACCTTC. Protein sequence: CATSRDSSGSNRYTF.

J is TRBJ1-5 and V is TRBV28; 9 positions match TRBD1. The CDR3 runs to 15 residues. Trimming took 5 bases from V and 6 from J; bases not matched to a gene: 8. The germline V gene has CDR1 MDHEN and CDR2 SYDVKM. CDR3 nucleotides: TGTGCCAGCAGTGTGGGGACAGGGATTTCTCAGCCCCAGCATTTT. This sequence encodes CASSVGTGISQPQHF.

This clone was counted a single time. The rearrangement joins TRBV7-2 to TRBJ2-1; 9 nucleotides align to TRBD1. The CDR3 spans 16 residues. From germline, CDR1 is SGHTA and CDR2 FQGNSA. V lost 5 bases, J lost 8 bases, and 13 bases stayed unmatched. CDR3 loop: CASSTNRGLGVDEQFF. CDR3 DNA: TGTGCCAGCAGCACCAACAGGGGGCTCGGCGTCGATGAGCAGTTCTTC.

This clone showed up just a few times. The chain joins TRBV7-8 to TRBJ1-6; D gene ambiguous. Trimming removed 0 bases from V and 9 bases from J, with 6 bases in between. In germline, CDR1 is SGHVS, CDR2 FQNEAQ. CDR3 length: 13 amino acids. CDR3 region: CASSLAPGSPLHF. For the CDR3, the DNA is TGTGCCAGCAGCTTAGCGCCCGGTTCACCCCTCCACTTT.

The chain combines TRBV5-1 with TRBJ2-3; perhaps TRBD1 as D (6 bases). Trimming pared 4 bases from V and 6 bases from J, leaving 18 bases between. Germline values: CDR1 SGHRS, CDR2 YFSETQ. This CDR3 spans 15 amino acids. CDR3 protein: CASSPGRGAWDTQYF. In DNA form, the CDR3 reads TGCGCCAGCAGCCCCGGCAGGGGCGCTTGGGATACGCAGTATTTT. The variable domain in full, with the rest retrieved from reference TRBV5-1 and TRBJ2-3, is KAGVTQTPRYLIKTRGQQVTLSCSPISGHRSVSWYQQTPGQGLQFLFEYFSETQRNKGNFPGRFSGRQFSNSRSEMNVSTLELGDSALYLCASSPGRGAWDTQYFGPGTRLTVL.

This chain links TRBV19 with TRBJ2-1; 8 nucleotides match TRBD2. The CDR3 totals 14 residues. V lost 5 bases and J lost 9; bases outside the gene matches: 9. Germline values: CDR1 LNHDA, CDR2 SQIVND (reference sequence). This CDR3 is CASSPGGQGGEQFF. In DNA, the CDR3 is TGTGCCAGTAGTCCGGGGGGGCAGGGTGGTGAGCAGTTCTTC.

This clone occurred once. The rearrangement links TRBV7-2 to TRBJ1-2; 8 bases map to TRBD1. Losses at the gene ends were 5 bases for V and 6 bases for J; bases not matched to a gene: 8. This CDR3 is built from 14 residues. The germline CDR1 and CDR2 sequences are SGHTA and FQGNSA. CDR3 sequence: CASSVDRGLDGYTF. DNA of the CDR3: TGTGCCAGCAGCGTAGACAGGGGTTTGGATGGCTACACCTTC.

The rearrangement joins TRBV6-6 to TRBJ1-1, with D hard to call. Germline V gene sequence: CDR1 MNHNY, CDR2 SVGAGI (reference sequence). CDR3 length equals 12 residues. V was pared by 3 bases and J by 5 bases, with 7 bases between. CDR3 sequence reads: CASSYWLTEAFF. The CDR3, as DNA: TGTGCCAGCAGTTATTGGCTTACTGAAGCTTTCTTT.